This T cell receptor (beta chain) comes out of a study of CD8+CD57+ T cells in acquired aplastic anemia. Only patients with CD8+CD57+ cell expansion on flow cytometry were chosen for sequencing. Per the germline V gene, CDR1 is SSHAT and CDR2 is FNYEAQ (reference sequence). The CDR3 length is 13 residues. Concerning this clonotype: At one end the junction does not follow the germline gene, possibly because of a read error.

TCR beta VDJ and CDR3 profiling used genomic DNA as template. One entry per CDR3 protein results from TCRdb running MiXCR on the reads. This sample has approximately 95,000 distinct CDR3 sequences, with about 67% found just once. The sequence was obtained from a human donor with aplastic anemia. The V and J genes are TRBV7-7 and TRBJ2-7; maybe TRBD2 (5 bases). Sequencing was carried out using sorted CD4+, CD8+, or CD8+CD57+ T cells (not recorded which) from PBMCs. The chain's CDR3 is CASSLREGGEQYF. DNA for the CDR3: TGTGCTAGCAGCTTAAGGGAAGGAGGCGAGCAGTACTTC.